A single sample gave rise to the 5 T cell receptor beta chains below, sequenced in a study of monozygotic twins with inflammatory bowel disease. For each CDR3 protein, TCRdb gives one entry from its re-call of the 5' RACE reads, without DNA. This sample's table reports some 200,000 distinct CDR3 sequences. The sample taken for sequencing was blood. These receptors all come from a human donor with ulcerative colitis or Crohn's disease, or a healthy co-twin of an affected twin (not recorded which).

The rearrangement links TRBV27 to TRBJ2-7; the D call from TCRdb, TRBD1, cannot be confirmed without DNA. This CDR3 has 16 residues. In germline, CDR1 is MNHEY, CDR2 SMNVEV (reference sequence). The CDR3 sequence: CAIYLEGSMGAYEQYF.

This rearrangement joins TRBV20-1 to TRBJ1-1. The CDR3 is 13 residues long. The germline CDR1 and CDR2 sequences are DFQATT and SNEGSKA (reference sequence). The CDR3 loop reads CSASGLWNTEAFF.

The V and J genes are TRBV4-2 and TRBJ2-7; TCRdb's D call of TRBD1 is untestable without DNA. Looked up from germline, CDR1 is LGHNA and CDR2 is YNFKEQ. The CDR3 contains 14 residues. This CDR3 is CASSPNRDTYEQYF.

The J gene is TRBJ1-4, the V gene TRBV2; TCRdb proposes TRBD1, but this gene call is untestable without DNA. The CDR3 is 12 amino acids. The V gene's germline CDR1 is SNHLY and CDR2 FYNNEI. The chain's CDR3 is CASLSSGEKLFF.

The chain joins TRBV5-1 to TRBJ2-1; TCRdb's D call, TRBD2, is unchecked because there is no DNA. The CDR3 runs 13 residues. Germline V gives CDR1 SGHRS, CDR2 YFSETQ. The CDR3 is CASSLSGNNEQFF.